This T cell receptor (beta chain) was identified in a study of T cell responses to AZD1222 COVID-19 vaccine. Comment on this clone: The antigen is not known.

The method was immunoSEQ multiplex PCR; TCRdb's version includes in-frame clones alone and lacks a portion of them. The data contain 140,000 to 150,000 clones, about 92% of them singletons. Study-wide results and limits: Spike-specific TCRs gained breadth and depth after people received two AZD1222 doses.

The J segment lost 2 bases and the V segment lost 1 base, leaving 11 bases of the junction unmatched. Germline-derived CDR1 and CDR2 are GTSNPN and SVGIG (reference sequence). This CDR3 has 18 residues. The sequence was collected from an adult who had recovered from COVID-19. The rearrangement links TRBV30 to TRBJ2-7, with 13 bases that match TRBD2. This sample comprised peripheral blood, obtained after recovery from COVID-19. The CDR3 sequence is CAWSAPGLAGMYAYEQYF. CDR3 DNA sequence: TGTGCCTGGAGTGCACCGGGACTAGCGGGAATGTACGCCTACGAGCAGTACTTC.